This T cell receptor beta chain was sequenced during a study of beta chain features in type 1 diabetes (dated by TCRdb to about 2018). Looking at the study overall: Mean age, gender distribution, total cell number and subset yield were not different between patients and healthy donors. Across all samples, 107,917,701 sorted cells were examined, and cell number per subset correlated strongly with RNA yield. In the study, recently diagnosed type 1 diabetes patients and matched healthy donors were compared on the TCRB repertoires of their sorted circulating CD4+ T cell subsets. Naive and central memory subsets were obtained from all 30 or so donors, but regulatory and stem cell-like memory subsets were isolated from only 8 patients and roughly eight healthy donors. Overall study outcomes, separate from this receptor: PCR might favor shorter templates, but patient and control samples were amplified and corrected together, so any skew would affect both groups equally. Naive, central memory and regulatory TCRB repertoires appeared to be more similar among patients than among healthy donors. A moderate but significant shortening of TCRB CDR3 length was observed in type 1 diabetes patients in all four CD4+ subsets. Because small numbers of individuals were included in the HLA sub-analyses, any influence of HLA type on TCRB rearrangement was left unresolved. Fewer insertions and more nucleotide deletions at VDJ recombination sites were observed in patients with type 1 diabetes, implying thymic rearrangement abnormalities. Sequencing cDNA rather than genomic DNA could over-represent highly expressing activated cells, although activation and CD3 levels did not differ between groups.

The entire isolated RNA was reverse transcribed using the High Capacity cDNA Reverse Transcription Kit, and thus expressed TCRB transcripts were sequenced. Deep immunoSEQ sequencing was applied to naive, central memory and regulatory T cell samples, giving an average of around 3.4 million total reads per sample. After sorted cells were lysed in RLT buffer, RNA was extracted with DNase-treated RNeasy Micro or Mini kits, with the choice depending on cell number. To prevent cross-contamination, every cell subset was processed on its own, while patient and healthy donor samples were processed together. The immunoSEQ multiplex PCR was used to amplify TCRB sequences from cDNA, yielding 87-bp fragments that span the CDR3 region. The amplicons were sequenced using the Illumina HiSeq platform. On the authors' methods: Synthetic template baselines were used to correct PCR bias computationally, reads within Hamming distance 2 were collapsed together, and singletons that could not be merged were discarded. Reads were aligned against IMGT so that V, D and J genes, CDR3 length and insertions or deletions at six rearrangement sites could be assigned. Clonotype counts were normalized to sorted cell number within each subset before computing true diversity and Gini coefficients with the tcR R package. Repertoire sharing was quantified using the overlap coefficient calculated on TCRB nucleotide sequences. Out-of-frame TCRB sequences from naive cells were analyzed as a proxy for the pre-selection repertoire. TCRdb took over this immuneACCESS table, retaining in-frame rearrangements with V and J assigned. Such tables are incomplete; in checked studies, under half of the missing clones stem from an unresolved V gene, and the remainder is unexplained. The V and J calls and clone size are taken from that table; D and trimming were inferred from the DNA. Recorded for this sample are some 360,000 clones; around a fifth of them occurred a single time. 0.035% to 0.055% of the sample is in the top ten clones.

In its sample, this clone was seen a few times. The antigen it recognizes is unknown. The sample holds no much larger clone one base away, and base qualities are not on file. Each donor gave one peripheral blood draw, averaging roughly 0.11 L, which was collected into heparinised tubes. Using a panel that included CD45RO, CCR7, CD25, CD127, CD95 and CD27, naive, central memory, regulatory and stem cell-like memory CD4+ T cells were sorted on a BD FACSAria II. Every sorted population had a purity above 95%. PBMCs were isolated right away by Lymphoprep density gradient centrifugation and were stained directly, without culture. To minimize batch effects, samples were stained and sorted in pairs, one healthy donor with one patient per experiment. The CDR3 goes from the cysteine to the phenylalanine over 16 residues. Kept here is only the CDR3 DNA, which spans 48 bases and is read in frame from base 1. CDR1 and CDR2 are read off the germline V gene as SGDLS and YYNGEE. Trimming takes 2 bases from V and 3 bases from J, and the germline ends sit 15 bases apart.

This sequence was found in a woman aged 18-29 years in good health. The sample consisted of naive CD4+ T cells from blood. The sample's cell subset or site, from its label and the paper: true naive CD4+ T cells. The chain employs TRBV9 and TRBJ2-1, and perhaps TRBD2 as D gene, on 6 matching bases. The CDR3 protein sequence reads: CASSVSPGLLYNEQFF. The nucleotide sequence is TGTGCCAGCAGCGTCTCCCCAGGACTACTCTACAATGAGCAGTTCTTC.